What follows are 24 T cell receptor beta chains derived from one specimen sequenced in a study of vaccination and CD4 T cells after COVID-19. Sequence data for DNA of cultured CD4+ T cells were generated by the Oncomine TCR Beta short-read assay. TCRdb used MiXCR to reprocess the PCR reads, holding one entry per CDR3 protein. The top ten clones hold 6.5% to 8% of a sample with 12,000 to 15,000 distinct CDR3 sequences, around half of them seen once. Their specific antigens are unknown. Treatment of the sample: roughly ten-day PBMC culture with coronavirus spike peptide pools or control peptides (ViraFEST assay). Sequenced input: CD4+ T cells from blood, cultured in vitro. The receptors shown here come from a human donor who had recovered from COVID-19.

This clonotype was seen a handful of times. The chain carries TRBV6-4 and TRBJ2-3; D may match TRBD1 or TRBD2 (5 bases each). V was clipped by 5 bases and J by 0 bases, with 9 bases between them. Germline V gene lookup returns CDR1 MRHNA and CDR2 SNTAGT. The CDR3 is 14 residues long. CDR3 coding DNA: TGTGCCAGCAGTCCCGGGACGAGCACAGATACGCAGTATTTT. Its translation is CASSPGTSTDTQYF.

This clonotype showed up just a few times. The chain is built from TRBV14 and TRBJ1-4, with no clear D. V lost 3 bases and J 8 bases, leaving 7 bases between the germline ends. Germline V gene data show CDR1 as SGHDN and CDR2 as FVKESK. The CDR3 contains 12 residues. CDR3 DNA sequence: TGTGCCAGCAGCCACACTTCCGAAAAACTGTTTTTT. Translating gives CASSHTSEKLFF.

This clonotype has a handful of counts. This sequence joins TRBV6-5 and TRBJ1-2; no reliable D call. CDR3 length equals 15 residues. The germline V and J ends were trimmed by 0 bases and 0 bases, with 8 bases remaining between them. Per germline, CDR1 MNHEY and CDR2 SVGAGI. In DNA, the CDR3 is TGTGCCAGCAGTTACTCGCTAGGGCCTAACTATGGCTACACCTTC. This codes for CASSYSLGPNYGYTF.

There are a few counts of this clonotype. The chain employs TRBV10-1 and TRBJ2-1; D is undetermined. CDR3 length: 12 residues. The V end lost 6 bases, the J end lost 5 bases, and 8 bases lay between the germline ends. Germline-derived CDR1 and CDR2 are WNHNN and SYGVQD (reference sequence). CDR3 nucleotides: TGCGCCAGCAGCAGTTCCGACAATGAGCAGTTCTTC. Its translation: CASSSSDNEQFF.

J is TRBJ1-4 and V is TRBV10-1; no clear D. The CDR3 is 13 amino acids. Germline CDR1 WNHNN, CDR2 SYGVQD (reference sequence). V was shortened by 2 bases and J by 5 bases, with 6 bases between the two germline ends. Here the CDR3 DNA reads TGCGCCAGCAGTGAGCTTGCAAATGAAAAACTGTTTTTT. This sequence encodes CASSELANEKLFF.

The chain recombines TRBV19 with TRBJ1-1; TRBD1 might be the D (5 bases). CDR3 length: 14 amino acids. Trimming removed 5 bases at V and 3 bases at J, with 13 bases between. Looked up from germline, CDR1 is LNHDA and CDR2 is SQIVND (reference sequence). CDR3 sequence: CASSPGRGDTEAFF. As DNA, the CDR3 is TGTGCCAGTAGTCCCGGAAGGGGAGACACTGAAGCTTTCTTT.

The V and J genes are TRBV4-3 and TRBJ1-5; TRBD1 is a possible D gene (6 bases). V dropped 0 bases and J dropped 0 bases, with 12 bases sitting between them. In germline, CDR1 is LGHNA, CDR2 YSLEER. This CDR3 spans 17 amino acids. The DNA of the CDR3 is TGCGCCAGCAGCCAAGACCCACAGGGCCATAGCAATCAGCCCCAGCATTTT. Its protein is CASSQDPQGHSNQPQHF.

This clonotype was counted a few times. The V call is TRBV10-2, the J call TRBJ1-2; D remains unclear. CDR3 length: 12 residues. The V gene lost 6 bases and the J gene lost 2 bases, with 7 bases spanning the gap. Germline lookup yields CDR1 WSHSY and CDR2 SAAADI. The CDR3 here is CASRGGNYGYTF. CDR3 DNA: TGCGCCAGCAGGGGAGGAAACTATGGCTACACCTTC.

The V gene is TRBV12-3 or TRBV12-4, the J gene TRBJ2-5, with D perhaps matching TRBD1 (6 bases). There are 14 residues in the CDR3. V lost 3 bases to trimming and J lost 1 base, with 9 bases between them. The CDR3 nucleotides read TGTGCCAGCAGTTTGGACAGTATCCAAGAGACCCAGTACTTC. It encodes CASSLDSIQETQYF.

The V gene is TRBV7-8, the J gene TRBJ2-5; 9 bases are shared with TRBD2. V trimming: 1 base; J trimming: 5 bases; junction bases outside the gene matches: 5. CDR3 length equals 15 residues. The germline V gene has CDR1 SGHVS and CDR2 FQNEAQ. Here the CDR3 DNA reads TGTGCCAGCAGCTTAGTCGGCGGGGGGGCGGAGACCCAGTACTTC. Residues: CASSLVGGGAETQYF.

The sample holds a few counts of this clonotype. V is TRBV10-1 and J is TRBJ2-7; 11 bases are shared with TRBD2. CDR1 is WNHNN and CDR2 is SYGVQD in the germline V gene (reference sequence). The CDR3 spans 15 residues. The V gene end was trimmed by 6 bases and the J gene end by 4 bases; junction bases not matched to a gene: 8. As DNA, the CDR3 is TGCGCCAGCAGGCCTCTAGCGGGAGGTGCGTACGAGCAGTACTTC. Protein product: CASRPLAGGAYEQYF.

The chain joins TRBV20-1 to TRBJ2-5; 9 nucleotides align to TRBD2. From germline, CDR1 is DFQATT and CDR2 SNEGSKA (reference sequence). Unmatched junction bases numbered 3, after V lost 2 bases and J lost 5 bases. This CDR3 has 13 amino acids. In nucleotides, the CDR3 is TGCAGTGCTAGACTAGCGGGAAAGGAGACCCAGTACTTC. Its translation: CSARLAGKETQYF.

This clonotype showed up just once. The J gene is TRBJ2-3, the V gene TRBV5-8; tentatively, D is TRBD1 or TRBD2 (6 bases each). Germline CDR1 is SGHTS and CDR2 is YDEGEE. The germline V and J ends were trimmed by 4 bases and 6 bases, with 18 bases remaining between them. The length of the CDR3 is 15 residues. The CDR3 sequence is CASSPPQGGRDTQYF. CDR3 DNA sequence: TGTGCCAGCAGCCCCCCCCAAGGGGGGAGGGATACGCAGTATTTT.

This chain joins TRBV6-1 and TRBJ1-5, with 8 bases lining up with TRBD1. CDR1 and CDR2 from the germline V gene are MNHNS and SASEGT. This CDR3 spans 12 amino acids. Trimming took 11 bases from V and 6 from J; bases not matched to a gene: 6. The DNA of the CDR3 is TGTGCCGCAACTACAGGGGGTCAGCCCCAGCATTTT. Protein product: CAATTGGQPQHF.

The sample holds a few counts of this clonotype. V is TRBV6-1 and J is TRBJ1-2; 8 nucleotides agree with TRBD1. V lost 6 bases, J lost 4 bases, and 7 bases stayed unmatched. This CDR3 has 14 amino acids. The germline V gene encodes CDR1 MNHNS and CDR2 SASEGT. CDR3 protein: CASSATGGSYGYTF. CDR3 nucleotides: TGTGCCAGCAGCGCAACAGGGGGTTCCTATGGCTACACCTTC.

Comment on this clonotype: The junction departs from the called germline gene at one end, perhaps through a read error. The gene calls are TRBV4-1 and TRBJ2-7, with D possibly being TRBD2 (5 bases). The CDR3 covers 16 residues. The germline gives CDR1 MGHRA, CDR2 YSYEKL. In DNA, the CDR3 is TGCGCCAGCAGCCAAGAACCCCCCGGGAAGGCAACAGTCTCGACCTTC. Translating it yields CASSQEPPGKATVSTF.

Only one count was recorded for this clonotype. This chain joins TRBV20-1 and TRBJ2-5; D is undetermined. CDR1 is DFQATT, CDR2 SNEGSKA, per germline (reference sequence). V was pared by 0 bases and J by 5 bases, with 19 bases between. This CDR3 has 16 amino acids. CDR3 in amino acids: CSARDPLGRALETQYF. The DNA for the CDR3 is TGCAGTGCTAGAGATCCCCTAGGTAGGGCCCTGGAGACCCAGTACTTC.

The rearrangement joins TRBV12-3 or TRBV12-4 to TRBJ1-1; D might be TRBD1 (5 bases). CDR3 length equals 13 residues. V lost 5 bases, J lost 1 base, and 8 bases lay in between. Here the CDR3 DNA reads TGTGCCAGCAGTCTGACAGAGAACACTGAAGCTTTCTTT. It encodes CASSLTENTEAFF.

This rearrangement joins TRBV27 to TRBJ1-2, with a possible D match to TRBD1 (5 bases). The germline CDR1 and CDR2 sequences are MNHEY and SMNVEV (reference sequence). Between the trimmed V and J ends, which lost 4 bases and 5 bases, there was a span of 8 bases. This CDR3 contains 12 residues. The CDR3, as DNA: TGTGCCAGCAGTTATCGGGGGTATGGCTACACCTTC. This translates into CASSYRGYGYTF.

CDR3 in DNA: TGTGCCAGCAGTGAAGGGCACAGGGAAGCTTTCTTT. It is translated as CASSEGHREAFF. This sequence joins TRBV25-1 and TRBJ1-1; TRBD1 might be the D (5 bases). V lost 2 bases and J lost 8, with 9 bases in between. Per the germline V gene, CDR1 is MGHDK and CDR2 is SYGVNS. There are 12 residues in the CDR3.

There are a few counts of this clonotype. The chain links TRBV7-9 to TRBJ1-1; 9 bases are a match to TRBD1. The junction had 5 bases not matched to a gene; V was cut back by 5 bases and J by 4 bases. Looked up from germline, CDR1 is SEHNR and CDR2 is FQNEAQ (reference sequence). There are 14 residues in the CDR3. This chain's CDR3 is CASSPQGAGTEAFF. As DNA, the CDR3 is TGTGCCAGCAGCCCACAGGGGGCGGGCACTGAAGCTTTCTTT.

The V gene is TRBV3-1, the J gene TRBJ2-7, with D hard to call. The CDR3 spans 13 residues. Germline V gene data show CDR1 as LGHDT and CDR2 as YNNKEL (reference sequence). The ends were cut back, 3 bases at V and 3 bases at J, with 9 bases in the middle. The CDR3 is CASSHDLGYEQYF. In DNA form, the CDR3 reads TGTGCCAGCAGCCATGATCTGGGCTACGAGCAGTACTTC.

The CDR3 reads CASSYAGHGYTF. For the CDR3, the DNA is TGTGCCAGCAGTTACGCAGGGCATGGCTACACCTTC. The chain joins TRBV6-5 to TRBJ1-2, with a weak D call TRBD1 (5 bases). The CDR3 contains 12 residues. Per germline, CDR1 MNHEY and CDR2 SVGAGI. Trimming left V 2 bases short and J 6 bases short, with 7 bases between.

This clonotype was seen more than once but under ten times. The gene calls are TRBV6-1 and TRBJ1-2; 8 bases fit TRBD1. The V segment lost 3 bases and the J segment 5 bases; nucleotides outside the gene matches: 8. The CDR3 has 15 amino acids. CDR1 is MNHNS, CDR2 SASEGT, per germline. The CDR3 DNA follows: TGTGCCAGCAGTGAGGGACAGGCGCTCACTTATGGCTACACCTTC. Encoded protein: CASSEGQALTYGYTF.